These 23 T cell receptor beta chains were all obtained from the same sample, sequenced in a study of cytomegalovirus exposure and HLA in healthy donors. Vbeta (60) and Jbeta (13) primers were used in the PCR. Profiled with immunoSEQ multiplex PCR; TCRdb holds only in-frame clones, not every one. This sample has 180,000 or so clones, with around 80% found just once. Input material: PBMCs. The receptors stem from a man between 35 and 55 years old in good health and CMV-seronegative.

The rearrangement joins TRBV5-1 to TRBJ2-6, with unresolved D. Germline V CDR1 and CDR2: SGHRS, YFSETQ. The V and J ends lost 0 bases and 0 bases respectively, with 4 bases between them. The CDR3 has 15 amino acids. The CDR3 DNA is TGCGCCAGCAGCTTGGGTAACTCTGGGGCCAACGTCCTGACTTTC. Protein sequence: CASSLGNSGANVLTF.

This rearrangement joins TRBV20-1 to TRBJ2-3; 7 bases map to TRBD2. This CDR3 comprises 11 residues. V shed 7 bases and J 6 bases; nucleotides not matched to a gene: 4. The germline gives CDR1 DFQATT, CDR2 SNEGSKA (reference sequence). The CDR3 loop reads CSGRAGDTQYF. CDR3 coding DNA: TGCAGTGGCCGAGCGGGGGATACGCAGTATTTT.

This sequence joins TRBV5-6 and TRBJ1-2; the match to TRBD1 covers 8 bases. The V gene end was trimmed by 0 bases and the J gene end by 7 bases; junction bases not matched to a gene: 5. The CDR3 runs 14 residues. Per germline, CDR1 SGHDT and CDR2 YYEEEE. This CDR3 is CASSLAAGGGGYTF. Here the CDR3 DNA reads TGTGCCAGCAGCTTGGCCGCAGGGGGCGGTGGCTACACCTTC.

This clone was found once. The chain has TRBV4-2 and TRBJ1-1; weak D call: TRBD1 (6 bases). V gave up 0 bases and J gave up 0 bases, with 17 bases separating them. This CDR3 is built from 18 residues. CDR1 is LGHNA and CDR2 is YNFKEQ in the germline V gene. This chain's CDR3 is CASSQEHSDREMNTEAFF. The CDR3 DNA reads TGTGCCAGCAGCCAAGAGCATTCGGACAGAGAAATGAACACTGAAGCTTTCTTT.

The rearrangement joins TRBV7-3 to TRBJ2-1, with a tentative D call TRBD1 (6 bases). The V gene lost 5 bases and the J gene lost 6 bases, with 14 bases spanning the gap. Germline CDR1 SGHTA, CDR2 FQGTGA. The CDR3 loop spans 14 amino acids. For the CDR3, the DNA is TGTGCCAGCAGCGTTGAGGGGGTCTCCAATGAGCAGTTCTTC. Its protein product is CASSVEGVSNEQFF.

The V call is TRBV27, the J call TRBJ1-5; TRBD1 is a possible D gene (5 bases). Germline V gives CDR1 MNHEY, CDR2 SMNVEV (reference sequence). CDR3 size: 15 residues. Trimming removed 3 bases from V and 1 base from J, with 10 bases in between. The CDR3 reads CASSLSRASNQPQHF. CDR3 sequence (DNA): TGTGCCAGCAGTTTGAGCAGGGCGAGCAATCAGCCCCAGCATTTT.

The chain is built from TRBV19 and TRBJ2-3, with 7 bases identical to TRBD1. Germline lookup yields CDR1 LNHDA and CDR2 SQIVND (reference sequence). The junction had 10 bases not matched to a gene; V was cut back by 4 bases and J by 3 bases. This CDR3 contains 16 residues. This CDR3 reads CASSRGDRVGTDTQYF. CDR3 coding DNA: TGTGCCAGTAGTAGAGGTGACAGGGTGGGTACAGATACGCAGTATTTT. Supplemented by reference TRBV19 and TRBJ2-3, the full variable domain reads DGGITQSPKYLFRKEGQNVTLSCEQNLNHDAMYWYRQDPGQGLRLIYYSQIVNDFQKGDIAEGYSVSREKKESFPLTVTSAQKNPTAFYLCASSRGDRVGTDTQYFGPGTRLTVL.

On this clone itself: A read error may produce the germline difference seen at one junction end. The chain couples TRBV7-7 to TRBJ2-7; 14 positions agree with TRBD2. Looked up from germline, CDR1 is SSHAT and CDR2 is FNYEAQ (reference sequence). The CDR3 sequence is 20 residues long. CDR3 coding DNA: TGTGCTAGCAGCCGCGGACTAGCGGGGGGCTTACCCACAAGCTCCTACGAGCAGTACTTC. As protein: CASSRGLAGGLPTSSYEQYF.

CDR3 nucleotides: TGTGCCATCAGTGAGTCGGGGGGTCTCGGGGAGCTGTTTTTT. Translating gives CAISESGGLGELFF. V usage is TRBV10-3 and J usage is TRBJ2-2; D is possibly TRBD2 (6 bases). Germline V gives CDR1 ENHRY, CDR2 SYGVKD. The CDR3 has 14 residues. Trimming shortened V by 0 bases and J by 7 bases, and 9 bases separated the two germline ends.

The chain carries TRBV9 and TRBJ2-7, with 9 positions matching TRBD2. The germline CDR1 and CDR2 sequences are SGDLS and YYNGEE. J gave up 2 bases and V 0 bases, and 3 bases lay outside the gene matches. CDR3 size: 15 residues. CDR3 bases: TGTGCCAGCAGCGTAGAGGCTAGCGGGGCCTACGAGCAGTACTTC. It codes for CASSVEASGAYEQYF.

This chain joins TRBV19 and TRBJ2-1, with 10 bases fitting TRBD2. From germline, CDR1 is LNHDA and CDR2 SQIVND (reference sequence). The CDR3 sequence is 15 residues long. With V trimmed by 3 bases and J by 8 bases, 7 bases remained unmatched. The CDR3 is CASSIFTSGNDEQFF. The CDR3 coding sequence is TGTGCCAGTAGTATTTTTACTAGCGGGAACGATGAGCAGTTCTTC.

V is TRBV6-5 and J is TRBJ2-3, with 11 bases identical to TRBD2. Germline trimming cut 0 bases from V and 3 bases from J; bases unmatched to any gene: 2. The CDR3 covers 16 residues. Germline CDR1 is MNHEY and CDR2 is SVGAGI. CDR3 region: CASSYSTSGTTDTQYF. CDR3 coding DNA: TGTGCCAGCAGTTACTCGACTAGCGGGACGACAGATACGCAGTATTTT.

The chain employs TRBV7-2 and TRBJ2-7; the D is unclear. Trimming took 5 bases from V and 3 from J, leaving 11 bases between them. Germline lookup yields CDR1 SGHTA and CDR2 FQGNSA. CDR3 length: 13 amino acids. The CDR3, as DNA: TGTGCCAGCAGCCTAACGTATCTCTACGAGCAGTACTTC. It specifies CASSLTYLYEQYF.

Regarding this clone: This specimen includes other DNA sequences encoding the same CDR3. The rearrangement joins TRBV28 to TRBJ1-5, with 12 bases fitting TRBD1. V gave up 6 bases and J gave up 7 bases; unmatched junction bases: 10. Per germline, CDR1 MDHEN and CDR2 SYDVKM. This CDR3 region has 16 residues. The CDR3 region is CASSPGTGGLGQPQHF. The DNA for the CDR3 is TGTGCCAGCAGCCCGGGGACAGGGGGCCTCGGGCAGCCCCAGCATTTT.

The chain combines TRBV9 with TRBJ2-1, with D perhaps matching TRBD2 (7 bases). The CDR3 covers 15 residues. The germline gives CDR1 SGDLS, CDR2 YYNGEE. Between the trimmed V and J ends, which lost 0 bases and 4 bases, there was a span of 11 bases. In DNA form, the CDR3 reads TGTGCCAGCAGCGTAGGGGCGGGGGCATACAATGAGCAGTTCTTC. This encodes CASSVGAGAYNEQFF.

The CDR3 reads CASSSWTGGNTEAFF. DNA for the CDR3: TGTGCCAGCAGCTCATGGACAGGGGGGAACACTGAAGCTTTCTTT. This chain uses TRBV11-2 with TRBJ1-1; 10 bases line up with TRBD1. Germline trimming cut 4 bases from V and 1 base from J; bases unmatched to any gene: 3. The length of the CDR3 is 15 residues. Germline V gives CDR1 SGHAT, CDR2 FQNNGV.

The rearrangement uses TRBV25-1 and TRBJ2-1; D uncertain. The CDR3 runs to 13 residues. From germline, CDR1 is MGHDK and CDR2 SYGVNS. Trimming took 2 bases from V and 4 from J, leaving 6 bases between them. The CDR3 DNA sequence: TGTGCCAGCAGTGAACCAGTTTACAATGAGCAGTTCTTC. Residues: CASSEPVYNEQFF.

As DNA, the CDR3 is TGTGCCAGCAGTTACACCACAGGGGGCAATGAGCAGTTCTTC. Amino acid sequence: CASSYTTGGNEQFF. This sequence joins TRBV6-6 and TRBJ2-1, with TRBD1 identical over 8 bases. V lost 2 bases and J lost 6; bases outside the gene matches: 3. CDR1 and CDR2 (germline): MNHNY, SVGAGI (reference sequence). The CDR3 runs 14 residues.

The rearrangement joins TRBV9 to TRBJ2-7; 8 nucleotides line up with TRBD1. The CDR3 length is 16 residues. Germline CDR1 reads SGDLS; CDR2 reads YYNGEE. With 4 bases clipped from V and 1 base from J, the junction kept 10 bases outside the gene matches. As DNA, the CDR3 is TGTGCCAGCAGCCCAGGGGAAGGACAGGGATCCTACGAGCAGTACTTC. Translated, it gives CASSPGEGQGSYEQYF.

The J gene is TRBJ2-1, the V gene TRBV7-3; TRBD1 matches at 8 bases. The CDR3 is made up of 15 amino acids. The junction had 4 bases not matched to a gene; V was cut back by 6 bases and J by 0 bases. CDR1 and CDR2 from the germline V gene are SGHTA and FQGTGA. Here the CDR3 reads CASSLDRGSYNEQFF. The CDR3 DNA is TGTGCCAGCAGTCTCGACAGGGGCTCCTACAATGAGCAGTTCTTC.

A single count supports this clone. The chain joins TRBV6-4 to TRBJ1-1; possibly TRBD1 for D (5 bases). The germline V and J ends were trimmed by 5 bases and 5 bases, with 12 bases remaining between them. Per germline, CDR1 MRHNA and CDR2 SNTAGT. The CDR3 consists of 13 residues. CDR3 amino acids: CASSRRGGTEAFF. CDR3 DNA sequence: TGTGCCAGCAGTCGACGGGGGGGGACTGAAGCTTTCTTT.

This clone has only one observation. The rearrangement links TRBV27 to TRBJ1-2; D not resolved. V was trimmed by 4 bases and J by 8 bases, leaving 14 bases between them. Per the germline V gene, CDR1 is MNHEY and CDR2 is SMNVEV (reference sequence). CDR3 length: 13 amino acids. This chain's CDR3 is CASSSDFSRGYTF. The CDR3 DNA sequence: TGTGCCAGCAGTTCCGACTTCTCACGAGGCTACACCTTC.

V usage is TRBV14 and J usage is TRBJ1-2, with 9 bases identical to TRBD1. Germline CDR1 and CDR2: SGHDN and FVKESK. This CDR3 is built from 15 residues. J was trimmed by 3 bases and V by 5 bases; bases with no gene match: 7. The CDR3, as DNA: TGTGCCAGCAGCAACAGGGGGCGCCGACACTATGGCTACACCTTC. Encoded protein: CASSNRGRRHYGYTF.